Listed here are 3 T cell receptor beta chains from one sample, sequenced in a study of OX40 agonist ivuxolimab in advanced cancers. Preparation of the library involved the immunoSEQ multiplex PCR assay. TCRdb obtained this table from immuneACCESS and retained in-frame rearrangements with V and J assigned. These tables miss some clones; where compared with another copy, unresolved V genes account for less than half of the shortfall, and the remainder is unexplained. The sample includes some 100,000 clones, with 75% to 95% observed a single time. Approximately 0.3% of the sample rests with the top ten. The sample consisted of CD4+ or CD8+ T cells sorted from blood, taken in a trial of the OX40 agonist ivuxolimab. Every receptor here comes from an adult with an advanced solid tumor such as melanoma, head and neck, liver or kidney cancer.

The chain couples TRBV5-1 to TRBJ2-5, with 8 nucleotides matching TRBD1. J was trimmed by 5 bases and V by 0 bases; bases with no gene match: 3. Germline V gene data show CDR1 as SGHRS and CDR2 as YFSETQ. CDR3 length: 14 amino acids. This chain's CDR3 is CASSLGTGYETQYF. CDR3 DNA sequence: TGCGCCAGCAGCTTGGGGACAGGGTATGAGACCCAGTACTTC.

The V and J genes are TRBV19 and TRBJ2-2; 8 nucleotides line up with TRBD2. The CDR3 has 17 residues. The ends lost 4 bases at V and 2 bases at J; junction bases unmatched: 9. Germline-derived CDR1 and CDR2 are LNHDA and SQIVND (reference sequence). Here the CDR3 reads CASSNLAGVSNTGELFF. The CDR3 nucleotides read TGTGCCAGTAGTAATCTAGCGGGTGTCTCTAACACCGGGGAGCTGTTTTTT. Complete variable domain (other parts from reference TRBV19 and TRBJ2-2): DGGITQSPKYLFRKEGQNVTLSCEQNLNHDAMYWYRQDPGQGLRLIYYSQIVNDFQKGDIAEGYSVSREKKESFPLTVTSAQKNPTAFYLCASSNLAGVSNTGELFFGEGSRLTVL.

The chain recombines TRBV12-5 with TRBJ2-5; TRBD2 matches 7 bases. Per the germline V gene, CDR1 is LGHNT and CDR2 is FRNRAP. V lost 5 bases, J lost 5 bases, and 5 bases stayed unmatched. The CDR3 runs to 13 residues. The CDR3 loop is CASGVGGGETQYF. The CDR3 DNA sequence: TGTGCTAGTGGTGTGGGGGGAGGGGAGACCCAGTACTTC.